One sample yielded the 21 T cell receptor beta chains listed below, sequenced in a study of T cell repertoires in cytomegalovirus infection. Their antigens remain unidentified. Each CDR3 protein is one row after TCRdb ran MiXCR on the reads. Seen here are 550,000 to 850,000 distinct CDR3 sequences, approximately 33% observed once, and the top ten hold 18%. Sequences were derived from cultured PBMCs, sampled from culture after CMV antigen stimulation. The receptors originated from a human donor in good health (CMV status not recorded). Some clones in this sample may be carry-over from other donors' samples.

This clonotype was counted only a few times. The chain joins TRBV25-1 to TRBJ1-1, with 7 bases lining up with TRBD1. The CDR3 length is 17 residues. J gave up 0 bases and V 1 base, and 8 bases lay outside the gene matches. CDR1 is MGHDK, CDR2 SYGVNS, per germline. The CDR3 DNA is TGTGCCAGCAGTGAATCGGGCAGGGGGGTTTTGAACACTGAAGCTTTCTTT. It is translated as CASSESGRGVLNTEAFF.

This chain's CDR3 is CASSPLSGRLSHEQYF. The CDR3 DNA sequence: TGTGCCAGCAGCCCCCTTTCAGGTCGTTTGTCCCACGAGCAGTACTTC. This rearrangement joins TRBV11-2 to TRBJ2-7; no reliable D call. Germline V CDR1 and CDR2: SGHAT, FQNNGV. The V and J ends lost 5 bases and 5 bases respectively, with 22 bases between them. The CDR3 covers 16 residues. Full variable domain (missing parts from reference TRBV11-2 and TRBJ2-7): EAGVAQSPRYKIIEKRQSVAFWCNPISGHATLYWYQQILGQGPKLLIQFQNNGVVDDSQLPKDRFSAERLKGVDSTLKIQPAKLEDSAVYLCASSPLSGRLSHEQYFGPGTRLTVT.

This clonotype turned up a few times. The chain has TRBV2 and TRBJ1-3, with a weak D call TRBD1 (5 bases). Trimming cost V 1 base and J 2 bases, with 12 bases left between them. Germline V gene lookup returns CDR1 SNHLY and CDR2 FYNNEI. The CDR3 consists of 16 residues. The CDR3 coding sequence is TGTGCCAGCAGTGAAGGGCAGGGATTAGCTGGAAACACCATATATTTT. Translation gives CASSEGQGLAGNTIYF.

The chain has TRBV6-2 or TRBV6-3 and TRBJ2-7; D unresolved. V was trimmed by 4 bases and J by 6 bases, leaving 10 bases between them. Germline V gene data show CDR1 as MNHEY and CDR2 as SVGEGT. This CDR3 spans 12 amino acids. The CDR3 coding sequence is TGTGCCAGCAGTTCTCTTTCTGGCGAGCAGTACTTC. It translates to CASSSLSGEQYF.

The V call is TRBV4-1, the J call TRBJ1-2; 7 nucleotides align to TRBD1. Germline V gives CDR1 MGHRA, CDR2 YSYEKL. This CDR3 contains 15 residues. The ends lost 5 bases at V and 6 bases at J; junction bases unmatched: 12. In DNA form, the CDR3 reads TGCGCCAGCAGCAGCGGGACAGTCCTTTTAAATGGCTACACCTTC. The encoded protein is CASSSGTVLLNGYTF.

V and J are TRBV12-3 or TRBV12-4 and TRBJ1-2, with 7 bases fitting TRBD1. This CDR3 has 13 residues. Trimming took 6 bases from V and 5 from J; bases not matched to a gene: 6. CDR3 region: CASRRDRDYGYTF. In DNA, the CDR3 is TGTGCCAGCAGAAGAGACAGGGATTATGGCTACACCTTC.

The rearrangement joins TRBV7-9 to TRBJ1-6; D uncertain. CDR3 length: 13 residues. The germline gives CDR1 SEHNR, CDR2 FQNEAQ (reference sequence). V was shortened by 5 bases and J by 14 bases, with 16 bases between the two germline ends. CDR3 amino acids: CASSRDAQGTLHF. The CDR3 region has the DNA TGTGCCAGCAGCCGAGACGCTCAAGGGACCCTCCACTTT.

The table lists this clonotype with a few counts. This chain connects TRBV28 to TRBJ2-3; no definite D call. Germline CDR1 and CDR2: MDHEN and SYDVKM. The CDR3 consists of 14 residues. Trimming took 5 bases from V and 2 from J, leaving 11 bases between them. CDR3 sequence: CASSARLYTDTQYF. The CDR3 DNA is TGTGCCAGCAGTGCCCGACTTTACACAGATACGCAGTATTTT.

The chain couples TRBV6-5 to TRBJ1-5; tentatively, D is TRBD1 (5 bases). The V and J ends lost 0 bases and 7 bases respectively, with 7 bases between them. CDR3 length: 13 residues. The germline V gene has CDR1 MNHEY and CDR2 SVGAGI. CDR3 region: CASSYSGEQPQHF. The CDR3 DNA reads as TGTGCCAGCAGTTACTCGGGGGAACAGCCCCAGCATTTT.

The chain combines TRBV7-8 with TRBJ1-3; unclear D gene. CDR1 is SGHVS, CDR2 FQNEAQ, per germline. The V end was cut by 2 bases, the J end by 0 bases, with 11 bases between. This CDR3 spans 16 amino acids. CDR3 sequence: CASSLYELASGNTIYF. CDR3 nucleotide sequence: TGTGCCAGCAGCTTATATGAGCTAGCCTCTGGAAACACCATATATTTT. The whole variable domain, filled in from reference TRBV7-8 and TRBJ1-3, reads GAGVSQSPRYKVAKRGQDVALRCDPISGHVSLFWYQQALGQGPEFLTYFQNEAQLDKSGLPSDRFFAERPEGSVSTLKIQRTQQEDSAVYLCASSLYELASGNTIYFGEGSWLTVV.

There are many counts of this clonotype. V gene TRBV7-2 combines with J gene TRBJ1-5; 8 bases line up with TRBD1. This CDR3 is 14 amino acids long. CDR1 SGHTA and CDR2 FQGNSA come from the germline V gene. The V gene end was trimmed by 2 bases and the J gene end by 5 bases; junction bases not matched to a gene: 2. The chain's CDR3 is CASSLKTGDQPQHF. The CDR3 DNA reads TGTGCCAGCAGCTTAAAGACAGGGGATCAGCCCCAGCATTTT.

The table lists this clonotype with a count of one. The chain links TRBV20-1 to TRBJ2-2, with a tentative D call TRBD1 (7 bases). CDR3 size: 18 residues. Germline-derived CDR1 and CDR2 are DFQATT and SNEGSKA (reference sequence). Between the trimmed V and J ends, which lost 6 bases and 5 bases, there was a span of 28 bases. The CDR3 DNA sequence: TGCAGTGCGACGAGGGGGCTCGGGGGAGTGGGAGGAACCGGGGAGCTGTTTTTT. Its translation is CSATRGLGGVGGTGELFF.

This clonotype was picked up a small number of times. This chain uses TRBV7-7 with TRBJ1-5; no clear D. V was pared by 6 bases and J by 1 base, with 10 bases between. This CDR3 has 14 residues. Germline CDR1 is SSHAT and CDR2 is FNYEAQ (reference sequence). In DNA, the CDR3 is TGTGCCAGCAGGAACCGAGAAAGCAATCAGCCCCAGCATTTT. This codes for CASRNRESNQPQHF.

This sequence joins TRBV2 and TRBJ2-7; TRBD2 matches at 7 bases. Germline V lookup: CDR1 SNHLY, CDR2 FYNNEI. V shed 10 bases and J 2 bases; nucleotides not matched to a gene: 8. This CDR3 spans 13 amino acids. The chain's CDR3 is CANQASGTYEQYF. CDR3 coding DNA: TGTGCCAACCAGGCTAGCGGAACCTACGAGCAGTACTTC.

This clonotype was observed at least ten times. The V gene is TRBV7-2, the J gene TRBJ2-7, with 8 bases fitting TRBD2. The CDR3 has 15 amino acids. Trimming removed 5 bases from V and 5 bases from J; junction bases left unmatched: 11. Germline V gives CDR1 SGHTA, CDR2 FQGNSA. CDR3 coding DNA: TGTGCCAGCAGCACTCGAGCGGGAGTGGTCCACGAGCAGTACTTC. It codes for CASSTRAGVVHEQYF.

CDR3 residues: CASSLGQISGGYGYTF. The CDR3, as DNA: TGTGCCAGCAGCTTGGGGCAGATATCAGGGGGCTATGGCTACACCTTC. J is TRBJ1-2 and V is TRBV5-4, with TRBD1 matching over 7 bases. V dropped 0 bases and J dropped 4; count of bases not matched to a gene: 9. Per germline, CDR1 SGHNT and CDR2 YYREEE (reference sequence). This CDR3 spans 16 amino acids.

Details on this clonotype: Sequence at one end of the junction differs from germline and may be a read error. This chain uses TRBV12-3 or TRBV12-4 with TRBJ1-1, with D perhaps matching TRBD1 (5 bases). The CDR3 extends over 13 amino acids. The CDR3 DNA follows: TGTGCCAGCAGACGTTCAGGGAACGCTGAAGCTTTCTTT. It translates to CASRRSGNAEAFF.

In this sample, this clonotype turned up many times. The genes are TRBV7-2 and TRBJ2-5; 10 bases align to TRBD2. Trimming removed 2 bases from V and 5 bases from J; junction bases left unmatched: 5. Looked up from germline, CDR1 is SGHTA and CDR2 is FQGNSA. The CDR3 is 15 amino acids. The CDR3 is CASSLQRGGGETQYF. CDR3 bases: TGTGCCAGCAGCTTACAGCGGGGGGGCGGTGAGACCCAGTACTTC.

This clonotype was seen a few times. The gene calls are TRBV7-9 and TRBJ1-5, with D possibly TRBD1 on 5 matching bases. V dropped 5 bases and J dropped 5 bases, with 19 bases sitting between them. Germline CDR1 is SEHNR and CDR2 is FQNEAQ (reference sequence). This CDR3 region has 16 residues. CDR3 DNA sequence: TGTGCCAGCAGCCTAACCAGGTGGGGGGAGGATCAGCCCCAGCATTTT. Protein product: CASSLTRWGEDQPQHF.

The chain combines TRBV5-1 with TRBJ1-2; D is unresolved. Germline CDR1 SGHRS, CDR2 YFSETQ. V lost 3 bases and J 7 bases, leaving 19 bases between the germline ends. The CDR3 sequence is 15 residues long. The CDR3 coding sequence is TGCGCCAGCAGCTACGACCCGGCAGGCCTCATTGGCTACACCTTC. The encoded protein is CASSYDPAGLIGYTF.

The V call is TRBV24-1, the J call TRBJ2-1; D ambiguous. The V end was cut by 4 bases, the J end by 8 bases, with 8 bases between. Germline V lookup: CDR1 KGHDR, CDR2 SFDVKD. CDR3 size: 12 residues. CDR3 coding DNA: TGTGCCACCAGTGACCTAGTAGATGAGCAGTTCTTC. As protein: CATSDLVDEQFF.